The next 16 T cell receptor beta chains were all read from a single sample in a study of shared clonotypes between healthy human individuals. Generated by immunoSEQ multiplex PCR, the TCRdb table keeps only in-frame clones and is missing some. This table has about 1 million clones, around 75% appearing once. Sequenced input: memory CD4+ T cells sorted from blood. The sample's subset: CD45RA-negative fraction. The receptor set was obtained from a man between 18 and 35 years old in good health.

This clone was seen at least ten times. CDR3 loop: CASSFRSSALDTQYF. CDR3 sequence (DNA): TGCGCCAGCAGCTTTAGGTCTAGCGCGCTAGATACGCAGTATTTT. This chain links TRBV5-1 with TRBJ2-3, with TRBD2 as a possible D gene (6 bases). Per germline, CDR1 SGHRS and CDR2 YFSETQ. This CDR3 is 15 amino acids long. V was trimmed by 2 bases and J by 5 bases, leaving 15 bases between them.

This clone was recorded many times. The chain combines TRBV2 with TRBJ1-6; D remains ambiguous. Germline assignment: CDR1 SNHLY and CDR2 FYNNEI. This CDR3 has 11 residues. V was cut by 8 bases and J by 9 bases, with 8 bases left in between. CDR3 amino acids: CASWRSSPLHF. CDR3 coding DNA: TGTGCCAGCTGGAGGAGTTCACCCCTCCACTTT. Based on the CDR3 plus reference TRBV2 and TRBJ1-6, the full variable domain is EPEVTQTPSHQVTQMGQEVILRCVPISNHLYFYWYRQILGQKVEFLVSFYNNEISEKSEIFDDQFSVERPDGSNFTLKIRSTKLEDSAMYFCASWRSSPLHFGNGTRLTVT.

The genes are TRBV6-5 and TRBJ2-5, with D possibly TRBD2 on 5 matching bases. Germline CDR1 and CDR2: MNHEY and SVGAGI. Trimming took off 2 bases at V and 4 bases at J, with 17 bases between the two ends. The CDR3 is 16 residues long. CDR3 region: CASSYVGVGVRETQYF. As DNA, the CDR3 is TGTGCCAGCAGTTACGTTGGGGTGGGAGTTAGAGAGACCCAGTACTTC.

The chain recombines TRBV19 with TRBJ1-3; D may be TRBD1 (5 bases). This CDR3 region has 15 residues. The V and J ends lost 3 bases and 1 base respectively, with 10 bases between them. Per the germline V gene, CDR1 is LNHDA and CDR2 is SQIVND (reference sequence). The CDR3 sequence: CASSMGGTSGNTIYF. CDR3 in DNA: TGTGCCAGTAGTATGGGGGGAACTTCTGGAAACACCATATATTTT.

The J gene is TRBJ2-3, the V gene TRBV10-3; D perhaps matches TRBD2 (6 bases). V shed 7 bases and J shed 1 base, with 12 bases lying between them. The CDR3 consists of 14 residues. Germline V gene data show CDR1 as ENHRY and CDR2 as SYGVKD. Here the CDR3 reads CAITIAEGTDTQYF. CDR3 DNA: TGTGCCATCACAATAGCGGAAGGCACAGATACGCAGTATTTT.

The chain has TRBV30 and TRBJ2-4; 7 nucleotides agree with TRBD2. CDR3 length equals 14 residues. With 3 bases clipped from V and 5 bases from J, the junction kept 7 bases outside the gene matches. Germline V gene lookup returns CDR1 GTSNPN and CDR2 SVGIG (reference sequence). The CDR3 sequence: CAWSFSGSENIQYF. CDR3 sequence (DNA): TGTGCCTGGAGCTTTAGCGGGTCCGAAAACATTCAGTACTTC.

As concerns this clone: This may come from a read error, since a much larger clone is one base off. The V gene is TRBV5-7, the J gene TRBJ2-5; D unresolved. TRBV5-7 is assigned to the ORF class and has an uncertain function. The CDR3 runs to 11 residues. Deletions cut 0 bases from V and 5 bases from J, with 2 bases between. DNA of the CDR3: TGTGCCAGCAGCTTGGTGGAGACCCAGTACTTC. Translating it yields CASSLVETQYF.

Written as DNA, the CDR3 is TGTGCCAGCAGCGGAGCAGGGTATGGCTACACCTTC. Its translation is CASSGAGYGYTF. The chain links TRBV13 to TRBJ1-2; a possible D gene is TRBD1 (5 bases). Trimming left V 5 bases short and J 5 bases short, with 9 bases between. The CDR3 spans 12 residues. Per germline, CDR1 PRHDT and CDR2 FYEKMQ (reference sequence).

The chain couples TRBV2 to TRBJ2-1; TRBD1 matches 9 bases. This CDR3 contains 15 residues. Germline values: CDR1 SNHLY, CDR2 FYNNEI. The ends lost 4 bases at V and 4 bases at J; junction bases unmatched: 5. The CDR3 is CASSGQGGEYNEQFF. For the CDR3, the DNA is TGTGCCAGCAGTGGACAGGGGGGGGAATACAATGAGCAGTTCTTC.

This clone turned up a few times. The V and J genes are TRBV11-2 and TRBJ2-2; 8 bases agree with TRBD2. Germline V gives CDR1 SGHAT, CDR2 FQNNGV. With V trimmed by 5 bases and J by 8 bases, 7 bases remained unmatched. The CDR3 runs 14 residues. CDR3 nucleotide sequence: TGTGCCAGCAGCCAAACGGGAGGGCGAGGGGAGCTGTTTTTT. Residues: CASSQTGGRGELFF.

The V and J genes are TRBV7-2 and TRBJ1-2; 11 nucleotides match TRBD1. The CDR3 runs to 16 residues. Germline-derived CDR1 and CDR2 are SGHTA and FQGNSA. V trimming: 1 base; J trimming: 7 bases; junction bases outside the gene matches: 8. CDR3 sequence (DNA): TGTGCCAGCAGCTTAGTTAGGGACAGGGGGTCAGGTGGCTACACCTTC. Amino acid sequence: CASSLVRDRGSGGYTF. Supplemented by reference TRBV7-2 and TRBJ1-2, the full variable domain reads GAGVSQSPSNKVTEKGKDVELRCDPISGHTALYWYRQSLGQGLEFLIYFQGNSAPDKSGLPSDRFSAERTGGSVSTLTIQRTQQEDSAVYLCASSLVRDRGSGGYTFGSGTRLTVV.

The gene calls are TRBV28 and TRBJ1-3, with 7 nucleotides matching TRBD1. V lost 8 bases, J lost 2 bases, and 9 bases stayed unmatched. The CDR3 sequence is 15 residues long. Germline CDR1 and CDR2: MDHEN and SYDVKM. CDR3 bases: TGTGCCAGCCTGAGTCAGGGGGTAACTGGAAACACCATATATTTT. Its protein product is CASLSQGVTGNTIYF.

This clone was detected a few times. The rearrangement links TRBV9 to TRBJ1-6; D is ambiguous. This CDR3 is 13 amino acids long. CDR1 and CDR2 (germline): SGDLS, YYNGEE. Trimming pared 3 bases from V and 7 bases from J, leaving 8 bases between. CDR3 loop: CASSAGPNSPLHF. The CDR3 DNA sequence: TGTGCCAGCAGCGCCGGGCCCAATTCACCCCTCCACTTT.

The rearrangement links TRBV9 to TRBJ2-1; D ambiguous. Germline V lookup: CDR1 SGDLS, CDR2 YYNGEE. The CDR3 loop spans 15 amino acids. Deletions cut 4 bases from V and 0 bases from J, with 11 bases between. The CDR3, as DNA: TGTGCCAGCAGCATAACGGATAGCTCCTACAATGAGCAGTTCTTC. Encoded protein: CASSITDSSYNEQFF.

This clone was counted a single time. This chain connects TRBV5-1 to TRBJ1-2, with D possibly being TRBD1 (5 bases). Trimming left V 4 bases short and J 1 base short, with 14 bases between. CDR1 is SGHRS, CDR2 YFSETQ, per germline. This CDR3 contains 15 residues. CDR3 DNA: TGCGCCAGCAGCCGCGTTCGGACACATAACTATGGCTACACCTTC. Amino acids: CASSRVRTHNYGYTF.

This sequence joins TRBV7-9 and TRBJ2-3; D remains unclear. Trimming shortened V by 1 base and J by 8 bases, and 7 bases separated the two germline ends. Germline CDR1 is SEHNR and CDR2 is FQNEAQ (reference sequence). This CDR3 comprises 12 residues. DNA of the CDR3: TGTGCCAGCAGCTTAGACATAGCTACGCAGTATTTT. Its translation: CASSLDIATQYF.